This TCR beta chain was sequenced in a study of beta chain features in type 1 diabetes. Study findings and constraints: Insertions were fewer and deletions more numerous at VDJ junctions in type 1 diabetes patients. Cells with high TCR expression could be over-represented when cDNA is sequenced. The naive, central memory and Treg TCRB repertoires of patients appeared to be more similar to one another than those of healthy donors. Researchers report that Type 1 diabetes patients had moderately but significantly shorter TCRB CDR3s across all four CD4+ subsets.

Of note for this clone: Antigen specificity is unknown.

Reverse transcribing all isolated RNA meant expressed TCRB transcripts were sequenced. The data were produced by immunoSEQ multiplex PCR, yet TCRdb's version contains in-frame clones alone and is incomplete. In the table there are around 200,000 clones, about 13% of which are singletons. This CDR3 contains 16 residues. V gave up 4 bases and J gave up 0 bases, with 15 bases separating them. Germline CDR1 and CDR2: MGHRA and YSYEKL. The specimen sequenced was central memory CD4+ T cells from blood. The clonotype originates from a woman aged 18 to 35 in good health. The V and J genes are TRBV4-1 and TRBJ1-1; D unclear. DNA for the CDR3: TGCGCCAGCAGCCCCTGGCAGGTTCGGTTGAACACTGAAGCTTTCTTT. This translates into CASSPWQVRLNTEAFF.